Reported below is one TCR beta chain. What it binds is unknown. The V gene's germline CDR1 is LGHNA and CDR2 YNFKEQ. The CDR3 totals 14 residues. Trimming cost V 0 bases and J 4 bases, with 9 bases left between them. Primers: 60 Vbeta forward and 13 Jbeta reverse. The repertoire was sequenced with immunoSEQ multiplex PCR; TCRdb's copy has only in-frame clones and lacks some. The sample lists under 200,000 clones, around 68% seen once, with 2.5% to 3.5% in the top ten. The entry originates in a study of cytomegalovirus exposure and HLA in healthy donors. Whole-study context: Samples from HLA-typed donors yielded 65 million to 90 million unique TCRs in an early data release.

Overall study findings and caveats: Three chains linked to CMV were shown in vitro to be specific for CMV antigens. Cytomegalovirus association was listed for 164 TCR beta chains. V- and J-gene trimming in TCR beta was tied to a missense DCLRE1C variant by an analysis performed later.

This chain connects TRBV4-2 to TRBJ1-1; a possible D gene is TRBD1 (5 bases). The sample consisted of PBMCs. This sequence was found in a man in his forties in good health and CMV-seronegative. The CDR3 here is CASSQDRQGTEAFF. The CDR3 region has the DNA TGTGCCAGCAGCCAAGACCGGCAGGGCACTGAAGCTTTCTTT.